These T cell receptor beta chains were read from a single sample in a study of tumour-infiltrating T cells in Burkitt lymphoma. This table comes from immunoSEQ multiplex PCR, and its TCRdb copy is limited to in-frame clones, with some not included. This sample has under 8,500 clones; about 17% occur once, and the top ten carry around 2.9%. Material for sequencing was tumor tissue. The receptor source for this set is a human donor with diffuse large B-cell lymphoma. CDR3s include the opening cysteine and the closing phenylalanine or tryptophan. The D gene is left open where the match is weak. Size values are once, few and many counts, or a class for expanded clones, and some rows have none.

j_gene	d_gene	len	abundance	v_gene	CDR3aa	CDR3nt
TRBJ2-2	.	15	few	TRBV19	CASSIEIGITGELFF	TGTGCCAGTAGTATAGAGATTGGGATCACCGGGGAGCTGTTTTTT
TRBJ2-2	.	15	few	TRBV19	CASSPTVANTGELFF	TGTGCCAGTAGCCCGACAGTCGCGAACACCGGGGAGCTGTTTTTT
TRBJ2-3	.	15	.	TRBV5-1	CASSLGQMGTDTQYF	TGCGCCAGCAGCTTGGGACAGATGGGTACAGATACGCAGTATTTT
TRBJ1-3	.	13	few	TRBV7-9	CASSAGSGNTIYF	TGTGCCAGCAGCGCAGGGTCTGGAAACACCATATATTTT
TRBJ2-5	TRBD2	15	few	TRBV6-5	CASSYSGGRVETQYF	TGTGCCAGCAGTTACTCTGGCGGGAGGGTGGAGACCCAGTACTTC
TRBJ2-3	.	17	.	TRBV4-2	CASSQDLGRGASDTQYF	TGTGCCAGCAGCCAAGATTTGGGCAGGGGGGCGTCAGATACGCAGTATTTT
TRBJ1-2	.	12	.	TRBV5-6	CASSPARDGYTF	TGTGCCAGCAGCCCCGCCAGAGATGGCTACACCTTC
TRBJ2-7	TRBD1	14	few	TRBV18	CASSSGQGVYEQYF	TGTGCCAGCTCATCGGGACAGGGGGTCTACGAGCAGTACTTC
TRBJ2-1	.	13	.	TRBV19	CASRGQSWGEQFF	TGTGCCAGTAGAGGTCAAAGTTGGGGTGAGCAGTTCTTC
TRBJ2-7	.	13	.	TRBV4-1	CASSQAITYEQYF	TGCGCCAGCAGTCAAGCTATAACCTACGAGCAGTACTTC
TRBJ2-7	TRBD2	15	.	TRBV7-6	CASGSGTSGIGEQYF	TGTGCCAGCGGGTCCGGGACTAGCGGGATCGGAGAGCAGTACTTC
TRBJ2-1	TRBD2	15	.	TRBV11-2	CASSLLAGVDNEQFF	TGTGCCAGCAGCCTTTTAGCGGGAGTAGACAATGAGCAGTTCTTC
TRBJ2-7	TRBD2	13	few	TRBV29-1	CSVAVAGNYEQYF	TGCAGCGTTGCTGTAGCGGGGAACTACGAGCAGTACTTC
TRBJ2-7	.	11	.	TRBV7-9	CASSFAYEQYF	TGTGCCAGCAGCTTCGCCTACGAGCAGTACTTC
TRBJ2-3	TRBD1	14	.	TRBV10-3	CAISKTGGQDTQYF	TGTGCCATCAGTAAAACAGGGGGACAAGATACGCAGTATTTT
TRBJ2-1	.	13	.	TRBV2	CASSALPYNEQFF	TGTGCCAGCAGTGCCCTCCCTTACAATGAGCAGTTCTTC
TRBJ1-5	.	15	few	TRBV6-5	CASSPRVLSNQPQHF	TGTGCCAGCAGCCCCAGGGTTTTGAGCAATCAGCCCCAGCATTTT
TRBJ1-2	.	14	.	TRBV5-1	CASSLSGETYGYTF	TGCGCCAGCAGCTTGTCCGGGGAGACATATGGCTACACCTTC
TRBJ2-5	.	15	.	TRBV15	CATSRDTPSWETQYF	TGTGCCACCAGCAGAGATACCCCTAGTTGGGAGACCCAGTACTTC
TRBJ1-5	.	13	.	TRBV18	CASSSDVNQPQHF	TGTGCCAGCTCCTCGGACGTTAATCAGCCCCAGCATTTT
TRBJ2-1	TRBD2	17	.	TRBV5-1	CTSSPGLAGGTYNEQFF	TGCACCAGCAGCCCGGGACTAGCGGGAGGCACCTACAATGAGCAGTTCTTC
TRBJ2-7	.	12	few	TRBV5-6	CASSLYVGEQYF	TGTGCCAGCAGCTTGTACGTGGGCGAGCAGTACTTC
TRBJ2-7	TRBD2	14	.	TRBV7-2	CASSLSGSWYEQYF	TGTGCCAGCAGCCTTAGCGGGAGCTGGTACGAGCAGTACTTC
TRBJ1-2	.	13	medium-sized	TRBV7-2	CASSPDRYYGYTF	TGTGCCAGCAGCCCCGACAGGTACTATGGCTACACCTTC
TRBJ1-1	.	14	.	TRBV7-8	CASSLMRVNTEAFF	TGTGCCAGCAGCTTAATGAGGGTGAACACTGAAGCTTTCTTT
TRBJ2-3	TRBD1	16	.	TRBV18	CASSPGQGAGTDTQYF	TGTGCCAGCTCACCGGGACAGGGGGCTGGCACAGATACGCAGTATTTT
TRBJ2-2	.	14	few	TRBV5-6	CASSLGWNTGELFF	TGTGCCAGCAGCTTGGGGTGGAACACCGGGGAGCTGTTTTTT
TRBJ2-5	.	13	.	TRBV29-1	CSVEDLNQETQYF	TGCAGCGTCGAAGACTTAAATCAAGAGACCCAGTACTTC
TRBJ1-5	TRBD1	16	.	TRBV4-1	CASSQDGTGRNQPQHF	TGCGCCAGCAGCCAAGATGGGACAGGGAGAAATCAGCCCCAGCATTTT
TRBJ2-1	TRBD2	16	.	TRBV19	CASMETSESSYNEQFF	TGTGCCAGTATGGAGACTAGCGAGAGCTCCTACAATGAGCAGTTCTTC
TRBJ1-4	.	14	few	TRBV7-2	CASSLGGGNEKLFF	TGTGCCAGCAGCTTAGGTGGGGGAAATGAAAAACTGTTTTTT
TRBJ2-7	TRBD2	16	.	TRBV7-2	CASSLVLAGISYEQYF	TGTGCCAGCAGCTTAGTACTAGCGGGAATATCCTACGAGCAGTACTTC
TRBJ2-4	TRBD1	14	few	TRBV7-2	CASSPGTDSNIQYF	TGTGCCAGCAGCCCGGGGACAGATTCAAACATTCAGTACTTC
TRBJ2-7	TRBD1	14	once	TRBV5-5	CASSWDRDHYEQYF	TGTGCCAGCAGCTGGGACAGGGACCACTACGAGCAGTACTTC
TRBJ2-3	.	13	.	TRBV18	CASSSPSADTQYF	TGTGCCAGCTCATCACCGTCGGCAGATACGCAGTATTTT
TRBJ2-7	.	14	few	TRBV9	CASSVASGNYEQYF	TGTGCCAGCAGCGTAGCCAGCGGAAACTACGAGCAGTACTTC
TRBJ2-7	.	14	few	TRBV6-5	CASSRDKPSDEQYF	TGTGCCAGCAGCAGGGACAAGCCCTCGGACGAGCAGTACTTC
TRBJ1-5	.	13	.	TRBV6-1	CAIRREPNQPQHF	TGTGCCATCCGCAGGGAACCAAATCAGCCCCAGCATTTT
TRBJ2-6	.	16	.	TRBV5-4	CASSLATGSGANVLTF	TGTGCCAGCAGCTTGGCGACGGGCTCTGGGGCCAACGTCCTGACTTTC
TRBJ2-7	TRBD2	15	few	TRBV29-1	CSGSTSGRAWDEQYF	TGCAGCGGGTCGACTAGCGGGAGGGCCTGGGACGAGCAGTACTTC
TRBJ2-3	.	15	.	TRBV19	CASSIGGGSTDTQYF	TGTGCCAGTAGTATTGGTGGGGGGAGCACAGATACGCAGTATTTT
TRBJ2-5	.	14	.	TRBV4-1	CASSPPPPQETQYF	TGCGCCAGCAGCCCGCCGCCCCCCCAAGAGACCCAGTACTTC
TRBJ1-1	.	13	few	TRBV19	CASSWGGRTEAFF	TGTGCCAGTAGTTGGGGAGGGAGGACTGAAGCTTTCTTT
TRBJ2-1	.	16	.	TRBV11-1	CASSRPRDPTYNEQFF	TGTGCCAGCAGCCGCCCTCGGGACCCTACCTACAATGAGCAGTTCTTC
TRBJ2-7	.	11	few	TRBV7-9	CASSPVYEQYF	TGTGCCAGCAGCCCCGTTTACGAGCAGTACTTC